The entry below gives a single T cell receptor beta chain sequence along with its context. The PCR was carried out with 60 Vbeta primers and 13 Jbeta primers. Clones were read by immunoSEQ multiplex PCR, and TCRdb kept only the in-frame ones, dropping some. The table gives approximately 190,000 clones; the top ten clones make up less than 6.5% of it. The data belong to a study of cytomegalovirus exposure and HLA in healthy donors. Trimming at V came to 3 bases and at J to 2 bases, leaving 7 bases not matched to a gene. Germline lookup yields CDR1 LGHNA and CDR2 YNFKEQ. CDR3 length: 16 residues. This sequence was found in a man aged 25-40 years in good health and CMV-seronegative. The chain couples TRBV4-2 to TRBJ2-7; 10 bases are a match to TRBD2. Sequenced material: PBMCs. CDR3 DNA sequence: TGTGCCAGCAGCCAGAATCTAGCGGGAGTACCCTACGAGCAGTACTTC. This gives the protein CASSQNLAGVPYEQYF.